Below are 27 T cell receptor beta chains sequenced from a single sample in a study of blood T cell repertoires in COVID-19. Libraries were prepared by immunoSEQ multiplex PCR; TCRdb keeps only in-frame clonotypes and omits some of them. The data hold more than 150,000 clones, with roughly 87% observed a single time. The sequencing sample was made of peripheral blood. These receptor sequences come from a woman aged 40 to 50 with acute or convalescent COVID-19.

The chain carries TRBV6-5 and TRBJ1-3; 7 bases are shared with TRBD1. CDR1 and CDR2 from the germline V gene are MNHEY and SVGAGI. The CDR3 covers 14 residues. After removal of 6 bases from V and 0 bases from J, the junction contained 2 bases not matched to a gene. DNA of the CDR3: TGTGCCAGCAGGCAGGGGGGCTCTGGAAACACCATATATTTT. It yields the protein CASRQGGSGNTIYF.

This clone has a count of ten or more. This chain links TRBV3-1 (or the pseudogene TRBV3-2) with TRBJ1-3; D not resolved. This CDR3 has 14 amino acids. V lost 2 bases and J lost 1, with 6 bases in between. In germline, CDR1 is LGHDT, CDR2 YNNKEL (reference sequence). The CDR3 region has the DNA TGTGCCAGCAGCCAAACGAGTTCTGGAAACACCATATATTTT. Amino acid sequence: CASSQTSSGNTIYF.

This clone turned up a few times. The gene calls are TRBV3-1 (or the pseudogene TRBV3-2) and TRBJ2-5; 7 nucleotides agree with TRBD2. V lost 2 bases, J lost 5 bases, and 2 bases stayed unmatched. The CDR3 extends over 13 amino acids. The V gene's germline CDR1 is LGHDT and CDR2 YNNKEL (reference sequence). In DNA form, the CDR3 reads TGTGCCAGCAGCCAACCCGGGGGGGAGACCCAGTACTTC. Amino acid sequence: CASSQPGGETQYF.

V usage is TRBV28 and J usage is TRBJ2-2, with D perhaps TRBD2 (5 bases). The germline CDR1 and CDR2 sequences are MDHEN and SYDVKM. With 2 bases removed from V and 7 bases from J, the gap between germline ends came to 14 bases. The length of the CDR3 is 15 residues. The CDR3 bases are TGTGCCAGCAGTTTACTCACCGGGGTCAACGGGGAGCTGTTTTTT. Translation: CASSLLTGVNGELFF.

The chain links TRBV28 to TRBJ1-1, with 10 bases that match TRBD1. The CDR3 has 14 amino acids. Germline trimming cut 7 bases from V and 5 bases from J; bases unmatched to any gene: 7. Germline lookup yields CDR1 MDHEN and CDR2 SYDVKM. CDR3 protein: CASTPGQGLTEAFF. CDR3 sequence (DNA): TGTGCCAGCACACCGGGACAGGGGTTGACTGAAGCTTTCTTT.

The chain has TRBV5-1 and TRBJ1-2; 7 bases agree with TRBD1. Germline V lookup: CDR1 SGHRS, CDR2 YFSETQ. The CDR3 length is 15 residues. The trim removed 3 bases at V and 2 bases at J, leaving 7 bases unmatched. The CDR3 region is CASSWGTVVNYGYTF. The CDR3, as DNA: TGCGCCAGCAGCTGGGGGACAGTAGTAAACTATGGCTACACCTTC.

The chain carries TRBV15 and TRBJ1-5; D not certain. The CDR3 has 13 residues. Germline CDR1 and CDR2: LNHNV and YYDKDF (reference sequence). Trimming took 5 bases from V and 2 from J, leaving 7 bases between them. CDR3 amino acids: CATSFGGNQPQHF. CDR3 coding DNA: TGTGCCACCAGCTTCGGGGGCAATCAGCCCCAGCATTTT.

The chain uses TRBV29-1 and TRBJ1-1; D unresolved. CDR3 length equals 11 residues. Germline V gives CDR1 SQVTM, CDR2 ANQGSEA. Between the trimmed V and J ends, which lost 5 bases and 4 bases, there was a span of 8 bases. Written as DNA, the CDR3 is TGCAGCGTTTCCTCCGGCACTGAAGCTTTCTTT. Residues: CSVSSGTEAFF.

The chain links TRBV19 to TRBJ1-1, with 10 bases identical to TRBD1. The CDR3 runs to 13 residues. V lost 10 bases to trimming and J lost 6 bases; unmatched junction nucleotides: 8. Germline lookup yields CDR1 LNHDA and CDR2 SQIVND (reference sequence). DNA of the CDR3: TGTGCCACCTCGACAGGGGGCCCCCCTGAAGCTTTCTTT. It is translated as CATSTGGPPEAFF.

The CDR3 sequence: CASSLRQGYNSPLHF. In DNA, the CDR3 is TGTGCCAGCAGTCTCCGACAGGGTTATAATTCACCCCTCCACTTT. This chain joins TRBV6-1 and TRBJ1-6; 7 bases align to TRBD1. After removal of 5 bases from V and 4 bases from J, the junction contained 5 bases not matched to a gene. The CDR3 consists of 15 residues. Germline assignment: CDR1 MNHNS and CDR2 SASEGT.

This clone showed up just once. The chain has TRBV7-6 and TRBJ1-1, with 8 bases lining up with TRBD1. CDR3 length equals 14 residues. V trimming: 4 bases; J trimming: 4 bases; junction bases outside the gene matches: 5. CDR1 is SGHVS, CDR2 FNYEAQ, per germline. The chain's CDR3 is CASSSGQGPTEAFF. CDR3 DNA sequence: TGTGCCAGCAGCTCTGGACAGGGCCCCACTGAAGCTTTCTTT. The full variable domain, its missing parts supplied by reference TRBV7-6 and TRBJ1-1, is GAGVSQSPRYKVTKRGQDVALRCDPISGHVSLYWYRQALGQGPEFLTYFNYEAQQDKSGLPNDRFSAERPEGSISTLTIQRTEQRDSAMYRCASSSGQGPTEAFFGQGTRLTVV.

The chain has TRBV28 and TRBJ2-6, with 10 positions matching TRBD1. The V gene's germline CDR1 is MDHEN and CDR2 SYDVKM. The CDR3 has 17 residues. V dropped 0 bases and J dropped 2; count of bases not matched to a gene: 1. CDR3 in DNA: TGTGCCAGCAGTTTATGGACAGGGGGCGCTGGGGCCAACGTCCTGACTTTC. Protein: CASSLWTGGAGANVLTF.

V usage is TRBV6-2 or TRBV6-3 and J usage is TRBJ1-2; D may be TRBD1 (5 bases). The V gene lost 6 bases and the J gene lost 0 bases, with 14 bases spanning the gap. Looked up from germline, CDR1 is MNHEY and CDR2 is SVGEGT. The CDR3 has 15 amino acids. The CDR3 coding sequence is TGTGCCAGCAGACCTGGGGGGACCGCTAACTATGGCTACACCTTC. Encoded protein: CASRPGGTANYGYTF.

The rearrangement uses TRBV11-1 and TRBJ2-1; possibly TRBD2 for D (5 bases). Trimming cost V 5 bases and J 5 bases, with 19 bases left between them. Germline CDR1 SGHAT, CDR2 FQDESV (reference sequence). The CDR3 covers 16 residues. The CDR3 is CASSPLAGSEDNEQFF. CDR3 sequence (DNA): TGTGCCAGCAGCCCCTTGGCGGGCAGCGAAGACAATGAGCAGTTCTTC.

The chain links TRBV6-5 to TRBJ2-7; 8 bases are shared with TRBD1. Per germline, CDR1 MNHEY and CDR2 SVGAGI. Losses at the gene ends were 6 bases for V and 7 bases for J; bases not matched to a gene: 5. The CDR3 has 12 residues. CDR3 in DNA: TGTGCCAGCAGGGACAGGGTGGGGGAGCAGTACTTC. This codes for CASRDRVGEQYF.

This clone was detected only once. The CDR3: CASSGYRGGVADYEQYF. The CDR3 region has the DNA TGTGCCAGCAGTGGGTACAGGGGGGGCGTCGCGGACTACGAGCAGTACTTC. The chain employs TRBV25-1 and TRBJ2-7; D perhaps matches TRBD1 (8 bases). This CDR3 region has 17 residues. Trimming removed 4 bases at V and 3 bases at J, with 22 bases between. The germline V gene has CDR1 MGHDK and CDR2 SYGVNS.

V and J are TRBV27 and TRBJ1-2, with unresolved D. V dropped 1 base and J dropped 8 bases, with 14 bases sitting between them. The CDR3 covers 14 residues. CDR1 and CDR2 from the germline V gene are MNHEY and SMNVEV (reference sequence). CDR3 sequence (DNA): TGTGCCAGCAGTTTATTGTCCGAGGGATCGGGCTACACCTTC. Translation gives CASSLLSEGSGYTF.

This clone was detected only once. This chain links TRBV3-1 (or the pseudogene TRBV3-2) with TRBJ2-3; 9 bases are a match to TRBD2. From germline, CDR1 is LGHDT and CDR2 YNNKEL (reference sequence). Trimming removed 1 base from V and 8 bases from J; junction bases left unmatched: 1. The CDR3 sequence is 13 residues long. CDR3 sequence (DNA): TGTGCCAGCAGCCAAGGGACTAGCGTTACGCAGTATTTT. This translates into CASSQGTSVTQYF.

CDR3 in amino acids: CASSQTGLSYEQYF. In DNA form, the CDR3 reads TGTGCCAGCAGCCAGACAGGGCTCTCCTACGAGCAGTACTTC. The chain couples TRBV7-9 to TRBJ2-7; TRBD1 matches at 7 bases. From germline, CDR1 is SEHNR and CDR2 FQNEAQ (reference sequence). V shed 5 bases and J 0 bases; nucleotides not matched to a gene: 4. The CDR3 has 14 residues.

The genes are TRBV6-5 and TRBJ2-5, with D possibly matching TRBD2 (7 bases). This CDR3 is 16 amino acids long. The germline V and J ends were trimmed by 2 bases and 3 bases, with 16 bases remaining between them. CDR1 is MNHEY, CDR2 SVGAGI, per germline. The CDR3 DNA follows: TGTGCCAGCAGTTACGGCTCTGGGGGGGCCGAAGAGACCCAGTACTTC. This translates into CASSYGSGGAEETQYF.

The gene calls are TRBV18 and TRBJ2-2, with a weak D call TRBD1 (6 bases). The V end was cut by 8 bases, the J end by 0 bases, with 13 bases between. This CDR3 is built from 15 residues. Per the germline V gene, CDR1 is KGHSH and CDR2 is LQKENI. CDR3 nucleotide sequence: TGTGCCAGCCCGAATGGGGGCTCGAACACCGGGGAGCTGTTTTTT. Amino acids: CASPNGGSNTGELFF.

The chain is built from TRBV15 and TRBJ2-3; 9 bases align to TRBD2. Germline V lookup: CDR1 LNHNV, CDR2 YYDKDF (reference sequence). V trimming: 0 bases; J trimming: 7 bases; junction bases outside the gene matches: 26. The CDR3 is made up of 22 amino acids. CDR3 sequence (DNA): TGTGCCACCAGCAGAGATTACCCCCCCGCGGGAGGGTCAAGTCATGGCATACATACGCAGTATTTT. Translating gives CATSRDYPPAGGSSHGIHTQYF. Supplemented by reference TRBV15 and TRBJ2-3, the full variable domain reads DAMVIQNPRYQVTQFGKPVTLSCSQTLNHNVMYWYQQKSSQAPKLLFHYYDKDFNNEADTPDNFQSRRPNTSFCFLDIRSPGLGDTAMYLCATSRDYPPAGGSSHGIHTQYFGPGTRLTVL.

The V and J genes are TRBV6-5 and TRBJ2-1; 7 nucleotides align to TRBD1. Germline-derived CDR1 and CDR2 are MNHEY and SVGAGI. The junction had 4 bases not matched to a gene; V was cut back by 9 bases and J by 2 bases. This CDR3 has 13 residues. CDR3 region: CASRGGAYNEQFF. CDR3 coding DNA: TGTGCCAGTAGAGGGGGCGCCTACAATGAGCAGTTCTTC.

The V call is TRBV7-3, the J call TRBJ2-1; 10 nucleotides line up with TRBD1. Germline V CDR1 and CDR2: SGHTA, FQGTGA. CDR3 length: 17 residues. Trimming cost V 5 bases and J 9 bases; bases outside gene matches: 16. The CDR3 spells CASSLPPGQGRRVEQFF. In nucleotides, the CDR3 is TGTGCCAGCAGCCTGCCGCCGGGACAGGGGAGGCGTGTTGAGCAGTTCTTC.

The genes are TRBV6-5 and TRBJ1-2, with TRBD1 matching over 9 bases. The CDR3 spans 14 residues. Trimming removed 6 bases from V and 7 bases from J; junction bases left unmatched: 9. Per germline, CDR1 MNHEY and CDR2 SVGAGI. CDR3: CASRTRDRVGGYTF. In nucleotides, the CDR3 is TGTGCCAGCAGGACCCGGGACAGGGTTGGTGGCTACACCTTC.

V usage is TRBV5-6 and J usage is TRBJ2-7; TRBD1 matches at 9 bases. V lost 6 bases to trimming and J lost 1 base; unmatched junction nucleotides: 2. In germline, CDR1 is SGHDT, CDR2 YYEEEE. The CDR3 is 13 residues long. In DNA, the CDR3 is TGTGCCAGCACCGGGACAGGGTCCTACGAGCAGTACTTC. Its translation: CASTGTGSYEQYF.

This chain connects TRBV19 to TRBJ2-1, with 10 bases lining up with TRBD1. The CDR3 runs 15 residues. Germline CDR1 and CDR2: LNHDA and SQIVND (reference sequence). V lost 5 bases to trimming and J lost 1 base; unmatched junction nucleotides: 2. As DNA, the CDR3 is TGTGCCAGTAGTCCGGGACAGGGGTCCTACAATGAGCAGTTCTTC. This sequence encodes CASSPGQGSYNEQFF.